This TCR beta chain was recovered during a study of Ad26.COV2.S vaccination and SARS-CoV-2 variants. Data came from immunoSEQ multiplex PCR; TCRdb stores just in-frame clones and leaves some out. This sample has 410,000 or so clones, with over 80% found just once. CDR1 and CDR2 from the germline V gene are LGHNA and YSLEER. Trimming cost V 0 bases and J 0 bases, with 11 bases left between them. The CDR3 consists of 16 residues. The treatment denotes: some 20 received Ad26.COV2.S at low or high dose, single or two shots; 5 received placebo; per-sample allocation not given. Samples were taken on day 63 after the first vaccine or placebo injection. Donor was an adult aged 18-55 years in Boston. Wuhan-strain SARS-CoV-2 spike was expressed by the Ad26 vector that made up the vaccine.

Sequences were derived from peripheral blood, sampled in a trial of Ad26.COV2.S vaccine versus placebo. The genes are TRBV4-3 and TRBJ1-2; D is uncertain. This receptor was taken from a person between 18 and 65 years old who received the Ad26.COV2.S COVID-19 vaccine or a placebo. The CDR3 spells CASSQDFSRSNYGYTF. CDR3 in DNA: TGCGCCAGCAGCCAAGATTTCTCCAGGTCTAACTATGGCTACACCTTC.